This passage covers 28 T cell receptor beta chains from one sample sequenced in a study of early T cells in non-severe SARS-CoV-2 infection. Using its own MiXCR run on the 5' RACE reads, TCRdb lists one record per CDR3 protein. This table has around 26,000 distinct CDR3 sequences, 3.5% to 5% appearing once. What was sequenced was whole blood. These receptors were collected from an adult who was a healthcare worker with PCR-confirmed SARS-CoV-2 infection or an uninfected control (not recorded which).

This clonotype was picked up many times. The chain uses TRBV3-1 and TRBJ1-1; D is uncertain. The germline gives CDR1 LGHDT, CDR2 YNNKEL (reference sequence). Trimming stripped 0 bases from V and 2 bases from J, with 13 bases between. The CDR3 extends over 16 amino acids. The CDR3 spells CASSQERSLLNTEAFF. The CDR3 nucleotides read TGTGCCAGCAGCCAAGAAAGGTCATTGCTCAACACTGAAGCTTTCTTT.

This clonotype was seen at least ten times. DNA of the CDR3: TGTGCCAGCAGTCGGGGGAACATGAACACTGAAGCTTTCTTT. Translated: CASSRGNMNTEAFF. This sequence joins TRBV12-3 or TRBV12-4 and TRBJ1-1, with D possibly TRBD1 on 5 matching bases. V was clipped by 5 bases and J by 0 bases, with 10 bases between them. This CDR3 is built from 14 residues.

In its sample, this clonotype was seen many times. The CDR3 here is CASSLRGGLYNEQFF. The CDR3 nucleotides read TGTGCCAGCAGTTTAAGGGGGGGCCTTTACAATGAGCAGTTCTTC. The rearrangement links TRBV12-3 or TRBV12-4 to TRBJ2-1; D perhaps matches TRBD2 (7 bases). The CDR3 is 15 residues long. V dropped 2 bases and J dropped 4 bases, with 12 bases sitting between them.

Points on this clonotype: This may stem from a read error, because a much larger clone lies one nucleotide away. The genes are TRBV29-1 and TRBJ2-5, with 9 bases that match TRBD2. Per germline, CDR1 SQVTM and CDR2 ANQGSEA. The CDR3 runs to 15 residues. The CDR3 is CSVEPAGTSSRTRYF. CDR3 DNA: TGCAGCGTTGAGCCGGCCGGGACTAGCAGTAGGACCCGGTACTTC.

This clonotype was seen many times. V usage is TRBV11-1 and J usage is TRBJ2-7; perhaps TRBD1 as D (5 bases). The CDR3 consists of 15 residues. The V gene's germline CDR1 is SGHAT and CDR2 FQDESV (reference sequence). Deletions cut 6 bases from V and 2 bases from J, with 17 bases between. CDR3 in amino acids: CASSRQSIATYEQYF. Written as DNA, the CDR3 is TGTGCCAGCAGTCGACAGAGTATTGCAACCTACGAGCAGTACTTC.

This chain links TRBV6-1 with TRBJ2-1; TRBD2 matches at 12 bases. This CDR3 region has 17 residues. The junction had 9 bases not matched to a gene; V was cut back by 7 bases and J by 2 bases. Germline lookup yields CDR1 MNHNS and CDR2 SASEGT. The CDR3 sequence: CASTRMPSGGAYNEQFF. The DNA for the CDR3 is TGTGCCAGCACCAGAATGCCTAGCGGGGGGGCCTACAATGAGCAGTTCTTC.

By its share, this clonotype is medium-sized. The V gene is TRBV20-1, the J gene TRBJ1-2; 11 nucleotides match TRBD1. V trimming: 5 bases; J trimming: 2 bases; junction bases outside the gene matches: 10. CDR1 DFQATT and CDR2 SNEGSKA come from the germline V gene (reference sequence). There are 16 residues in the CDR3. CDR3 coding DNA: TGCAGTGCTCCTCTCCTTGGGACAGGGGGAAACTATGGCTACACCTTC. It encodes CSAPLLGTGGNYGYTF.

The V call is TRBV20-1, the J call TRBJ2-5; 12 bases are a match to TRBD2. CDR3 length: 16 amino acids. V was clipped by 2 bases and J by 3 bases; unmatched bases: 7. Germline assignment: CDR1 DFQATT and CDR2 SNEGSKA (reference sequence). The CDR3 DNA reads as TGCAGTGCTAGAATCGGGACTAGCGGGCGGAAAGAGACCCAGTACTTC. It specifies CSARIGTSGRKETQYF.

This clonotype appeared many times. The chain carries TRBV5-6 and TRBJ1-1; no clear D. Germline CDR1 and CDR2: SGHDT and YYEEEE. This CDR3 has 16 amino acids. V gave up 9 bases and J gave up 0 bases, with 21 bases separating them. As DNA, the CDR3 is TGTGCCATCGATCCCCCCGAAGCGGAAATGAACACTGAAGCTTTCTTT. Amino acid sequence: CAIDPPEAEMNTEAFF.

CDR3 DNA: TGCGCCAGCAGCCAAGATCAGGGGACGGGACTGTACGAGCAGTACTTC. Residues: CASSQDQGTGLYEQYF. The V call is TRBV4-1, the J call TRBJ2-7; D possibly uses TRBD1 or TRBD2 (6 bases each). Germline CDR1 MGHRA, CDR2 YSYEKL. This CDR3 has 16 residues. Trimming cost V 0 bases and J 4 bases, with 16 bases left between them.

This clonotype was recorded many times. This CDR3 reads CASSLPGGISTGELFF. DNA for the CDR3: TGTGCCAGCAGCTTGCCGGGGGGGATTAGCACCGGGGAGCTGTTTTTT. The V gene is TRBV7-3, the J gene TRBJ2-2, with 8 bases lining up with TRBD2. CDR1 and CDR2 (germline): SGHTA, FQGTGA. The V and J ends lost 3 bases and 4 bases, in that order; junction bases with no gene match: 7. CDR3 length: 16 residues.

This clonotype occurred many times. The V call is TRBV27, the J call TRBJ2-1, with 8 bases matching TRBD2. The junction had 8 bases not matched to a gene; V was cut back by 3 bases and J by 7 bases. Germline V gene sequence: CDR1 MNHEY, CDR2 SMNVEV (reference sequence). The CDR3 consists of 15 residues. The CDR3 loop reads CASSFSGGGKNEQFF. In nucleotides, the CDR3 is TGTGCCAGCAGTTTCAGTGGCGGGGGGAAAAATGAGCAGTTCTTC.

In its sample, this clonotype was seen many times. This chain links TRBV12-3 or TRBV12-4 with TRBJ2-5; D remains unclear. V shed 6 bases and J shed 1 base, with 6 bases lying between them. The CDR3 is made up of 12 amino acids. CDR3 sequence reads: CASSGTQETQYF. The CDR3 region has the DNA TGTGCCAGCAGCGGCACCCAAGAGACCCAGTACTTC.

This clonotype has more than one count but fewer than ten. Here the CDR3 DNA reads TGTGCCAGCAGTGTAGCAGGGAAGCAGCCCCAGCATTTT. Amino acid sequence: CASSVAGKQPQHF. The V gene is TRBV2, the J gene TRBJ1-5; D possibly corresponds to TRBD1 (5 bases). The germline V and J ends were trimmed by 4 bases and 7 bases, with 11 bases remaining between them. This CDR3 comprises 13 residues. Germline lookup yields CDR1 SNHLY and CDR2 FYNNEI.

This clonotype is judged medium-sized. Written as DNA, the CDR3 is TGTGCCTACAGCGCGGGGGCTTACGAGCAGTACTTC. As protein: CAYSAGAYEQYF. J is TRBJ2-7 and V is TRBV30; tentatively, D is TRBD2 (7 bases). This CDR3 comprises 12 residues. In germline, CDR1 is GTSNPN, CDR2 SVGIG (reference sequence). Trimming removed 7 bases at V and 4 bases at J, with 14 bases between.

This clonotype was detected ten times or more. V usage is TRBV7-2 and J usage is TRBJ2-1, with unresolved D. From germline, CDR1 is SGHTA and CDR2 FQGNSA. Trimming took off 7 bases at V and 6 bases at J, with 10 bases between the two ends. There are 12 residues in the CDR3. The CDR3 DNA reads as TGTGCCAGCACCCTCCCGGGCAATGAGCAGTTCTTC. It is translated as CASTLPGNEQFF.

This clonotype was found many times. This sequence joins TRBV7-3 and TRBJ2-2, with D tentatively TRBD1 (6 bases). This CDR3 has 15 amino acids. The V end lost 5 bases, the J end lost 4 bases, and 14 bases lay between the germline ends. CDR1 is SGHTA, CDR2 FQGTGA, per germline. The CDR3 DNA follows: TGTGCCAGCAGCAGGGGGTTCGACGGCACCGGGGAGCTGTTTTTT. Its protein product is CASSRGFDGTGELFF.

This clonotype has more than one count but fewer than ten. At one boundary the junction diverges from the germline segment, which might be a read error. The chain carries TRBV7-6 and TRBJ1-6; D remains unclear. Germline lookup yields CDR1 SGHVS and CDR2 FNYEAQ. This CDR3 has 17 amino acids. This chain's CDR3 is CASSLGSRSSYNSPLHF. CDR3 sequence (DNA): TGTGCGAGCAGCTTAGGTTCGAGGAGCTCCTATAATTCACCCCTCCACTTT.

This clonotype was seen ten or more times. The DNA of the CDR3 is TGCGCCAGCAGTCCAGGGGACGGCTATGGCTACACCTTC. Amino acid sequence: CASSPGDGYGYTF. The V gene is TRBV10-1, the J gene TRBJ1-2; a weak D match, TRBD1 (6 bases). Germline values: CDR1 WNHNN, CDR2 SYGVQD (reference sequence). Trimming stripped 5 bases from V and 4 bases from J, with 11 bases between. CDR3 length equals 13 residues.

This clonotype has a count of ten or more. The chain links TRBV24-1 to TRBJ2-1, with TRBD2 matching over 12 bases. V lost 3 bases to trimming and J lost 5 bases; unmatched junction nucleotides: 4. The CDR3 is 16 amino acids. CDR1 and CDR2 (germline): KGHDR, SFDVKD. The CDR3 DNA sequence: TGTGCCACCAGTGATGCTAGCGGGGGGGCCCACAATGAGCAGTTCTTC. Translated: CATSDASGGAHNEQFF.

This clonotype was detected many times. The chain recombines TRBV5-4 with TRBJ1-5; D not resolved. Between the trimmed V and J ends, which lost 0 bases and 2 bases, there was a span of 3 bases. Germline V lookup: CDR1 SGHNT, CDR2 YYREEE (reference sequence). This CDR3 region has 13 residues. The CDR3 DNA is TGTGCCAGCAGCTTGGACGGCAATCAGCCCCAGCATTTT. Its translation is CASSLDGNQPQHF.

This clonotype was recorded many times. The rearrangement links TRBV18 to TRBJ1-5; a weak D match, TRBD1 (5 bases). Trimming removed 3 bases at V and 1 base at J, with 7 bases between. Germline CDR1 reads KGHSH; CDR2 reads LQKENI. The CDR3 is made up of 14 amino acids. CDR3 region: CASSPGRSNQPQHF. The DNA of the CDR3 is TGTGCCAGCTCACCGGGGCGAAGCAATCAGCCCCAGCATTTT.

This clonotype was seen a few times. The V call is TRBV4-1, the J call TRBJ1-4; 10 bases are a match to TRBD1. The germline V gene has CDR1 MGHRA and CDR2 YSYEKL. Trimming removed 6 bases from V and 7 bases from J; junction bases left unmatched: 11. The CDR3 is 16 amino acids. CDR3 residues: CASRQRTGGGGEKLFF. The CDR3 DNA is TGCGCCAGCAGGCAAAGGACAGGGGGAGGAGGTGAAAAACTGTTTTTT.

Ten or more counts support this clonotype. V is TRBV7-2 and J is TRBJ2-7, with D possibly matching TRBD1 (5 bases). V dropped 1 base and J dropped 3 bases, with 10 bases sitting between them. This CDR3 region has 14 residues. Germline V gene lookup returns CDR1 SGHTA and CDR2 FQGNSA. The DNA of the CDR3 is TGTGCCAGCAGCTTAGGCCAGGGCGTCTACGAGCAGTACTTC. Translating it yields CASSLGQGVYEQYF.

Ten or more counts support this clonotype. The rearrangement uses TRBV6-4 and TRBJ1-6; D possibly corresponds to TRBD1 (6 bases). CDR3 length: 13 residues. The germline gives CDR1 MRHNA, CDR2 SNTAGT. V dropped 10 bases and J dropped 10 bases, with 17 bases sitting between them. CDR3 in DNA: TGTGCCACCCAAGGAGCAGGGGAATCACCCCTCCACTTT. It encodes CATQGAGESPLHF.

This clonotype occurred many times. This sequence joins TRBV20-1 and TRBJ2-3; 9 positions agree with TRBD1. After removal of 6 bases from V and 2 bases from J, the junction contained 6 bases not matched to a gene. In germline, CDR1 is DFQATT, CDR2 SNEGSKA (reference sequence). The CDR3 runs 14 residues. CDR3 in amino acids: CSASGQGPTDTQYF. The CDR3 DNA sequence: TGCAGTGCCAGCGGACAGGGGCCCACAGATACGCAGTATTTT.

This clonotype was counted many times. The genes are TRBV4-3 and TRBJ2-1, with D tentatively TRBD1 (6 bases). The V and J ends lost 0 bases and 4 bases respectively, with 13 bases between them. CDR1 is LGHNA and CDR2 is YSLEER in the germline V gene. There are 16 residues in the CDR3. CDR3 sequence reads: CASSQEGRGIYNEQFF. As DNA, the CDR3 is TGCGCCAGCAGCCAAGAGGGCAGGGGAATTTACAATGAGCAGTTCTTC.

At least ten counts were recorded for this clonotype. V and J are TRBV12-3 or TRBV12-4 and TRBJ1-1, with D unresolved. The V end lost 3 bases, the J end lost 1 base, and 9 bases lay between the germline ends. This CDR3 has 14 amino acids. CDR3 loop: CASSFLRTNTEAFF. As DNA, the CDR3 is TGTGCCAGCAGTTTTTTAAGAACGAACACTGAAGCTTTCTTT.